These 18 T cell receptor beta chains originate from one sample sequenced in a study of Ad26.COV2.S vaccination and SARS-CoV-2 variants. Documented treatment: around 19 received Ad26.COV2.S at low or high dose, single or two shots; several received placebo; per-sample allocation not given. At day 63 after the first vaccine or placebo injection, samples were drawn. Profiled with immunoSEQ multiplex PCR; TCRdb holds only in-frame clones, not every one. The table records hundreds of thousands of clones, 70% to 90% of them present only once. The sample was peripheral blood, taken in a trial of Ad26.COV2.S vaccine versus placebo. The source of these receptors is a person aged 18-60 years who received the Ad26.COV2.S COVID-19 vaccine or a placebo.

This chain links TRBV5-5 with TRBJ2-7; TRBD2 aligns across 8 bases. Trimming removed 3 bases from V and 5 bases from J; junction bases left unmatched: 4. Germline loops: CDR1 SGHKS, CDR2 YYEKEE (reference sequence). The CDR3 has 13 amino acids. The CDR3 DNA reads TGTGCCAGCAGCTCGGGAGGGTCCCACGAGCAGTACTTC. Encoded protein: CASSSGGSHEQYF.

This chain joins TRBV11-2 and TRBJ1-4; D is ambiguous. The CDR3 extends over 14 amino acids. V lost 5 bases, J lost 10 bases, and 17 bases lay in between. CDR1 is SGHAT, CDR2 FQNNGV, per germline. CDR3 nucleotides: TGTGCCAGCAGCCCTCAGCCGACCGTCGGAAAACTGTTTTTT. It is translated as CASSPQPTVGKLFF.

The chain is built from TRBV20-1 and TRBJ1-2, with D hard to call. The CDR3 spans 11 residues. Germline values: CDR1 DFQATT, CDR2 SNEGSKA (reference sequence). Trimming cost V 2 bases and J 5 bases, with 6 bases left between them. CDR3 coding DNA: TGCAGTGCTAGATTTTGGTATGGCTACACCTTC. The encoded protein is CSARFWYGYTF.

V and J are TRBV18 and TRBJ2-7, with a possible D match to TRBD1 (5 bases). The CDR3 is made up of 12 amino acids. Germline-derived CDR1 and CDR2 are KGHSH and LQKENI. The V and J ends lost 6 bases and 7 bases respectively, with 13 bases between them. In DNA, the CDR3 is TGTGCCAGCTCGCCATATCCAGGGGAGCAGTACTTC. Amino acids: CASSPYPGEQYF.

The chain links TRBV7-3 to TRBJ1-1; D is unclear. Germline assignment: CDR1 SGHTA and CDR2 FQGTGA. This CDR3 region has 14 residues. V was pared by 5 bases and J by 1 base, with 11 bases between. CDR3 region: CASSPPPGNTEAFF. CDR3 coding DNA: TGTGCCAGCAGCCCCCCCCCAGGGAACACTGAAGCTTTCTTT. Full variable domain (missing parts from reference TRBV7-3 and TRBJ1-1): GAGVSQTPSNKVTEKGKYVELRCDPISGHTALYWYRQSLGQGPEFLIYFQGTGAADDSGLPNDRFFAVRPEGSVSTLKIQRTERGDSAVYLCASSPPPGNTEAFFGQGTRLTVV.

Only one count was recorded for this clone. The chain uses TRBV6-5 and TRBJ1-3; TRBD1 agrees at 10 bases. The trim removed 11 bases at V and 5 bases at J, leaving 6 bases unmatched. Germline V CDR1 and CDR2: MNHEY, SVGAGI. This CDR3 is built from 13 residues. The CDR3 DNA sequence: TGTGCCGGAGGGACAGGGGCCCGAAACACCATATATTTT. Translated, it gives CAGGTGARNTIYF.

The rearrangement joins TRBV5-6 to TRBJ1-4, with unresolved D. Trimming shortened V by 1 base and J by 7 bases, and 8 bases separated the two germline ends. CDR1 and CDR2 from the germline V gene are SGHDT and YYEEEE. The CDR3 sequence is 13 residues long. CDR3 coding DNA: TGTGCCAGCAGCTTGCGGGGTTCTGAAAAACTGTTTTTT. This sequence encodes CASSLRGSEKLFF.

DNA of the CDR3: TGTGCCAGCAGTTACTCGCTAGGGCGGAATCAGCCCCAGCATTTT. This encodes CASSYSLGRNQPQHF. The genes are TRBV6-6 and TRBJ1-5; D is uncertain. CDR1 is MNHNY, CDR2 SVGAGI, per germline (reference sequence). V lost 0 bases to trimming and J lost 4 bases, with 10 bases between them. The CDR3 has 15 residues.

V gene TRBV6-5 combines with J gene TRBJ2-7, with D perhaps matching TRBD1 (6 bases). Germline CDR1 is MNHEY and CDR2 is SVGAGI. Trimming took 7 bases from V and 2 from J, leaving 12 bases between them. This CDR3 spans 13 amino acids. The CDR3 sequence: CASKGDKTYEQYF. Here the CDR3 DNA reads TGTGCCAGCAAGGGGGACAAGACCTACGAGCAGTACTTC.

V is TRBV27 and J is TRBJ1-2; D call uncertain. V shed 8 bases and J shed 1 base, with 11 bases lying between them. The CDR3 totals 13 residues. The germline V gene encodes CDR1 MNHEY and CDR2 SMNVEV (reference sequence). CDR3 amino acids: CASAVGYNYGYTF. As DNA, the CDR3 is TGTGCCAGCGCCGTGGGGTATAACTATGGCTACACCTTC.

The chain uses TRBV25-1 and TRBJ2-1; TRBD2 is a possible D gene (5 bases). This CDR3 has 12 amino acids. CDR1 and CDR2 (germline): MGHDK, SYGVNS. V lost 6 bases to trimming and J lost 4 bases, with 7 bases between them. The CDR3 bases are TGTGCCAGCAGGGGAGATTACAATGAGCAGTTCTTC. Its translation is CASRGDYNEQFF.

The rearrangement joins TRBV12-3 or TRBV12-4 to TRBJ1-1; no reliable D call. Trimming cost V 3 bases and J 5 bases, with 7 bases left between them. The CDR3 is 12 amino acids. CDR3 protein: CASSFGQTEAFF. CDR3 coding DNA: TGTGCCAGCAGTTTCGGCCAGACTGAAGCTTTCTTT.

The rearrangement joins TRBV5-4 to TRBJ2-1; TRBD2 matches 9 bases. V shed 4 bases, J shed 4 bases, and the junction held 6 bases outside the gene matches. The germline gives CDR1 SGHNT, CDR2 YYREEE (reference sequence). The CDR3 length is 15 residues. CDR3 in amino acids: CASSVGREGYNEQFF. CDR3 DNA sequence: TGTGCCAGCAGCGTGGGGCGGGAGGGTTACAATGAGCAGTTCTTC.

The chain uses TRBV27 and TRBJ2-1; D perhaps matches TRBD2 (5 bases). Germline lookup yields CDR1 MNHEY and CDR2 SMNVEV (reference sequence). The CDR3 runs to 15 residues. Trimming pared 7 bases from V and 0 bases from J, leaving 13 bases between. CDR3 nucleotides: TGTGCCAGCAAAGGGAGTGGGAGCTCCTACAATGAGCAGTTCTTC. This codes for CASKGSGSSYNEQFF.

This chain uses TRBV5-4 with TRBJ2-7; TRBD2 matches 10 bases. Germline V gives CDR1 SGHNT, CDR2 YYREEE (reference sequence). This CDR3 spans 17 amino acids. The V segment lost 6 bases and the J segment 5 bases; nucleotides outside the gene matches: 17. The CDR3 loop is CASTTGGASGSPHEQYF. The CDR3 coding sequence is TGTGCCAGCACTACTGGGGGGGCTAGCGGGAGCCCCCACGAGCAGTACTTC.

The CDR3 DNA reads as TGTGCCAGCAGTCGAGAGGGTGGAAACATTCAGTACTTC. This encodes CASSREGGNIQYF. The gene calls are TRBV6-5 and TRBJ2-4; possibly TRBD2 for D (5 bases). Germline V lookup: CDR1 MNHEY, CDR2 SVGAGI. The ends were cut back, 5 bases at V and 6 bases at J, with 11 bases in the middle. The CDR3 consists of 13 residues.

Many counts were recorded for this clone. The rearrangement uses TRBV7-3 and TRBJ1-6, with D unresolved. The CDR3 runs 13 residues. CDR1 is SGHTA and CDR2 is FQGTGA in the germline V gene. Trimming shortened V by 2 bases and J by 4 bases, and 3 bases separated the two germline ends. The CDR3 reads CASSLGYNSPLHF. The CDR3 coding sequence is TGTGCCAGCAGCTTAGGTTATAATTCACCCCTCCACTTT.

The rearrangement links TRBV7-8 to TRBJ1-5; no clear D. This CDR3 is built from 13 residues. V gave up 1 base and J gave up 6 bases, with 7 bases separating them. In germline, CDR1 is SGHVS, CDR2 FQNEAQ. CDR3 nucleotides: TGTGCCAGCAGCTTAGGGGCCACTCAGCCCCAGCATTTT. This gives the protein CASSLGATQPQHF. The full variable domain, in which reference TRBV7-8 and TRBJ1-5 provide the parts outside the CDR3, is GAGVSQSPRYKVAKRGQDVALRCDPISGHVSLFWYQQALGQGPEFLTYFQNEAQLDKSGLPSDRFFAERPEGSVSTLKIQRTQQEDSAVYLCASSLGATQPQHFGDGTRLSIL.